This T cell receptor beta chain originates from a study of T cell changes during pregnancy in multiple sclerosis. Generated by immunoSEQ multiplex PCR, the TCRdb table keeps only in-frame clones and is missing some. This sample yields tens of thousands of clones, of which around 90% are seen a single time; roughly 0.85% belongs to the top ten. V was pared by 4 bases and J by 4 bases, with 2 bases between. The germline V gene encodes CDR1 SNHLY and CDR2 FYNNEI. The CDR3 is 11 amino acids. The clonotype was recovered from a female donor with multiple sclerosis, enrolled in a pregnancy study. This specimen consisted of peripheral blood, obtained before pregnancy. The chain combines TRBV2 with TRBJ1-5, with D uncertain. This chain's CDR3 is CASSVNQPQHF. The CDR3 DNA reads as TGTGCCAGCAGTGTAAATCAGCCCCAGCATTTT. The complete variable domain, with remaining parts taken from reference TRBV2 and TRBJ1-5, reads EPEVTQTPSHQVTQMGQEVILRCVPISNHLYFYWYRQILGQKVEFLVSFYNNEISEKSEIFDDQFSVERPDGSNFTLKIRSTKLEDSAMYFCASSVNQPQHFGDGTRLSIL.